The present entry profiles one TCR beta chain with its context. Profiling relied on immunoSEQ multiplex PCR, and the TCRdb table lists in-frame clones only, not all of them. The sample consists of nearly 70,000 clones, just under 95% of them appearing once. The source material was PBMCs. This TCR derives from a man aged 40-49 years with rheumatoid arthritis.

Here the CDR3 reads CSASGSRDTNYEQYF. Here the CDR3 DNA reads TGCAGTGCTAGTGGCTCCCGGGACACAAACTACGAGCAGTACTTC. The chain uses TRBV20-1 and TRBJ2-7, with a possible D match to TRBD1 (6 bases). V gave up 3 bases and J gave up 3 bases, with 18 bases separating them. This CDR3 contains 15 residues. Per germline, CDR1 DFQATT and CDR2 SNEGSKA (reference sequence).